This entry describes one TCR beta chain. Its antigen is not identified. These data belong to a study of CD8+CD57+ T cells in acquired aplastic anemia. General study findings and limits: Overlapping CD8+ CDR3 repertoires of patients and controls contained around 30 shared sequences. CD8+ Simpson's diversity showed no significant patient-control difference.

Profiling of TCR beta VDJ combinations and CDR3 sequences used genomic DNA as template. TCRdb recomputed calls from the reads with MiXCR, one row per CDR3 protein. The sample lists 260,000 or so distinct CDR3 sequences; about 44% were seen once. Looked up from germline, CDR1 is SGHTA and CDR2 is FQGTGA. The trim removed 5 bases at V and 7 bases at J, leaving 4 bases unmatched. The CDR3 runs to 13 residues. Before being chosen for sequencing, patients had shown CD8+CD57+ cell expansion by flow cytometry. The cohort consisted entirely of patients having severe acquired aplastic anemia. Blood was sampled before the patients had received any therapy.

Sequenced sample: sorted CD4+, CD8+, or CD8+CD57+ T cells (not recorded which) from PBMCs. The TCR comes from a human donor with aplastic anemia. The rearrangement links TRBV7-3 to TRBJ2-2, with TRBD2 matching over 7 bases. CDR3 residues: CASSPGGGGELFF. In nucleotides, the CDR3 is TGTGCCAGCAGCCCGGGCGGGGGCGGGGAGCTGTTTTTT.